This T cell receptor (beta chain) was identified during a study of control samples from healthy donors and cancer patients. Produced via immunoSEQ multiplex PCR; TCRdb's table is partial and in-frame only. This sample has about 110,000 clones, with around 82% found just once. This sequence originates from a woman between 45 and 60 years old in good health. Sequencing used blood.

This chain's CDR3 is CASSSASGWEQFF. CDR3 nucleotides: TGTGCCAGCAGCTCGGCTAGCGGGTGGGAGCAGTTCTTC. This chain joins TRBV5-4 and TRBJ2-1; TRBD2 agrees at 8 bases. This CDR3 region has 13 residues. V gave up 3 bases and J gave up 10 bases; unmatched junction bases: 6. Germline CDR1 SGHNT, CDR2 YYREEE (reference sequence).